One and the same sample provided the 5 T cell receptor beta chains below, sequenced in a study of glioma-infiltrating T cells after dendritic cell vaccination. TCRdb's table, derived via immunoSEQ multiplex PCR, lists solely in-frame clones and lacks some. The sample contains over 65,000 clones, 85% of which appear only once. Time point here: after dendritic cell vaccination, including at tumor progression/relapse. The sequencing used blood, collected after dendritic cell vaccination. The receptors shown here come from a human donor with glioblastoma.

The rearrangement joins TRBV7-2 to TRBJ1-2; 8 nucleotides align to TRBD1. The V segment lost 7 bases and the J segment 2 bases; nucleotides outside the gene matches: 9. Looked up from germline, CDR1 is SGHTA and CDR2 is FQGNSA. The length of the CDR3 is 15 residues. CDR3 amino acids: CASNPSTGANYGYTF. CDR3 in DNA: TGTGCCAGCAATCCGTCGACAGGGGCAAACTATGGCTACACCTTC.

This chain links TRBV6-5 with TRBJ1-5; no clear D gene. The CDR3 runs 13 residues. V lost 6 bases and J 9 bases, leaving 15 bases between the germline ends. CDR1 and CDR2 (germline): MNHEY, SVGAGI. The CDR3 sequence: CASSLSNARPQHF. CDR3 DNA: TGTGCCAGCAGCCTCTCTAATGCACGGCCCCAGCATTTT.

This chain uses TRBV5-8 with TRBJ2-5; 7 bases line up with TRBD1. The CDR3 has 15 amino acids. CDR1 is SGHTS and CDR2 is YDEGEE in the germline V gene. V lost 4 bases, J lost 5 bases, and 11 bases stayed unmatched. This CDR3 reads CASSSGQAALETQYF. CDR3 nucleotides: TGTGCCAGCAGCAGCGGACAGGCCGCCCTTGAGACCCAGTACTTC.

This rearrangement joins TRBV11-2 to TRBJ2-3; 7 nucleotides line up with TRBD1. CDR3 length equals 15 residues. Germline trimming cut 7 bases from V and 5 bases from J; bases unmatched to any gene: 12. Germline CDR1 reads SGHAT; CDR2 reads FQNNGV. The CDR3 here is CASTNLGQRGDTQYF. DNA of the CDR3: TGTGCCAGCACGAACTTGGGACAGCGTGGAGATACGCAGTATTTT.

V gene TRBV10-3 combines with J gene TRBJ2-1; tentatively, D is TRBD2 (5 bases). Germline-derived CDR1 and CDR2 are ENHRY and SYGVKD. The CDR3 has 13 amino acids. V was cut by 4 bases and J by 8 bases, with 12 bases left in between. The CDR3 loop reads CAISVTGYDEQFF. The DNA for the CDR3 is TGTGCCATCAGTGTAACGGGGTACGATGAGCAGTTCTTC.